Listed below are T cell receptor beta chains from one sample, sequenced in a study of T cell responses to AZD1222 COVID-19 vaccine. The table came from immunoSEQ multiplex PCR; TCRdb's copy has only in-frame clones and leaves some out. The sample consists of 90,000 to 150,000 clones, about 90% of them appearing once. Specimen: peripheral blood, collected on day 0 of AZD1222 vaccination. All receptors come from an adult in good health. CDR3s include the opening cysteine and the closing phenylalanine or tryptophan. A D gene is named only where the DNA matches it firmly. The listing skips clone size in some rows; elsewhere it reads once, few, many or a size class.

.,TRBV6-5,TRBJ1-1,.,TGTGCCAGCAACGGATTGTCTGGACAGGAAGCTTTCTTT,CASNGLSGQEAFF
once,TRBV7-7,TRBJ2-1,TRBD2,TGTGCTAGCAGCTTAGGGACTAGCGGGACCCGGGAGCAGTTCTTC,CASSLGTSGTREQFF
.,TRBV30,TRBJ2-1,TRBD1,TGTGCCTGGAGTCCAGGGACAGGGGGCTACAATGAGCAGTTCTTC,CAWSPGTGGYNEQFF
.,TRBV6-1,TRBJ2-5,.,TGTGCCAGCAGTGAACAGGAGCAGTACCAAGAGACCCAGTACTTC,CASSEQEQYQETQYF
.,TRBV6-5,TRBJ1-1,.,TGTGCCAGCATTTACCGAACCGGGAGGTTGAACACTGAAGCTTTCTTT,CASIYRTGRLNTEAFF
.,TRBV27,TRBJ1-5,.,TGTGCCAGCAGTTTAGGGGGGCTCCGGGCGGGTCAGCCCCAGCATTTT,CASSLGGLRAGQPQHF
.,TRBV4-2,TRBJ2-2,TRBD1,TGTGCCAGCAGCCAAGACTTCAGGGGGTACACCGGGGAGCTGTTTTTT,CASSQDFRGYTGELFF
.,TRBV7-6,TRBJ1-6,.,TGTGCCAGCGCCCCGACCGGAACGTATAATTCACCCCTCCACTTT,CASAPTGTYNSPLHF
.,TRBV9,TRBJ2-4,TRBD2,TGTGCCAGCAGCGTAGGACTAGCGGGAGATGAGAACATTCAGTACTTC,CASSVGLAGDENIQYF
once,TRBV21-1,TRBJ2-1,.,TGTGCCAGCAGCAAATGGGCGTGCTCCTACAATGAGCAGTTCTTC,CASSKWACSYNEQFF
.,TRBV9,TRBJ1-3,.,TGTGCCAGCAGCGTAGCTCCGGCTGGAAACACCATATATTTT,CASSVAPAGNTIYF
once,TRBV25-1,TRBJ1-2,.,TGTGCCAGCGGCGTAAAAGGCGGGCGCGGCTACACCTTC,CASGVKGGRGYTF
.,TRBV4-2,TRBJ1-1,.,TGTGCCAGCAGCCCCCCGGGGGCGGTGAACACTGAAGCTTTCTTT,CASSPPGAVNTEAFF
.,TRBV4-1,TRBJ2-1,TRBD1,TGCGCCAGCAGCCAAGAGGCCGAGGGGGCGCCAATGAATGAGCAGTTCTTC,CASSQEAEGAPMNEQFF
.,TRBV12-3/TRBV12-4,TRBJ2-7,.,TGTGCCAGCAGTTTGGTGAAATACGAGCAGTACTTC,CASSLVKYEQYF
.,TRBV12-3/TRBV12-4,TRBJ2-7,.,TGTGCCAGCACGGGCAGGGCGGGCGAGCAGTACTTC,CASTGRAGEQYF
.,TRBV6-2/TRBV6-3,TRBJ2-3,.,TGTGCCAGCAGCCCTTCCGGGACGCTTCCCACAGATACGCAGTATTTT,CASSPSGTLPTDTQYF
once,TRBV1,TRBJ2-7,.,TGCACCAGCAGCCAACCTTCCTACAGAGAACCCGGGACCCCCCCCGAGCAGTACTTC,CTSSQPSYREPGTPPEQYF
.,TRBV19,TRBJ1-1,.,TGTGCCAGTAGGGGGACAATGAACACTGAAGCTTTCTTT,CASRGTMNTEAFF
.,TRBV12-3/TRBV12-4,TRBJ1-1,.,TGTGCCAGCCGACCCCACGGGGGCACTGAAGCTTTCTTT,CASRPHGGTEAFF
.,TRBV3-1/TRBV3-2,TRBJ1-1,.,TGTGCCAGCAGCGAACAGCTGAACACTGAAGCTTTCTTT,CASSEQLNTEAFF
.,TRBV27,TRBJ1-5,.,TGTGCCAGCAGTCATAGCCGCGGAGGGGCTCAGCCCCAGCATTTT,CASSHSRGGAQPQHF
.,TRBV14,TRBJ1-5,.,TGTGCCAGCAGCCGGGACCACGATCAGCCCCAGCATTTT,CASSRDHDQPQHF
.,TRBV28,TRBJ1-1,.,TGTGCCAGCAGTTTTGGGGAGGACACTGAAGCTTTCTTT,CASSFGEDTEAFF
.,TRBV6-4,TRBJ1-1,TRBD1,TGTGCCAGCAGTGAAAAGACAGGGGGGAACACTGAAGCTTTCTTT,CASSEKTGGNTEAFF
.,TRBV3-1/TRBV3-2,TRBJ2-3,.,TGTGCCAGCAGCCAAGAAAGGGGGAGGGGAGATACGCAGTATTTT,CASSQERGRGDTQYF
.,TRBV14,TRBJ2-1,.,TGTGCCAGCAGCCAAGAAGTAACGTGGGACTCGAACAATGAGCAGTTCTTC,CASSQEVTWDSNNEQFF